The next 4 T cell receptor beta chains were all read from a single sample in a study of OX40 agonist ivuxolimab in advanced cancers. Method: immunoSEQ multiplex PCR; TCRdb's copy keeps in-frame clones and lacks some. The sample has about 67,000 clones, 90% to 95% seen once. This sample comprised CD4+ or CD8+ T cells sorted from blood, obtained in a trial of the OX40 agonist ivuxolimab. Receptors were obtained from an adult with an advanced solid tumor such as melanoma, head and neck, liver or kidney cancer.

V is TRBV6-1 and J is TRBJ1-4; D is unresolved. The CDR3 totals 12 residues. Germline V CDR1 and CDR2: MNHNS, SASEGT. V gave up 2 bases and J gave up 10 bases, with 8 bases separating them. The CDR3, as DNA: TGTGCCAGCAGTGAATTTGGTGGAAAACTGTTTTTT. Its translation is CASSEFGGKLFF.

The chain recombines TRBV27 with TRBJ2-7; tentative D call: TRBD1 (6 bases). V lost 7 bases and J lost 1, with 14 bases in between. The CDR3 length is 14 residues. Germline V gives CDR1 MNHEY, CDR2 SMNVEV (reference sequence). CDR3 nucleotide sequence: TGTGCCAGCAAGCAAGGGGGATTTTCCTACGAGCAGTACTTC. This codes for CASKQGGFSYEQYF.

This clone was found once. The chain joins TRBV5-1 to TRBJ1-1; possibly TRBD1 for D (6 bases). Trimming removed 5 bases from V and 5 bases from J, with 13 bases in between. Germline V gene lookup returns CDR1 SGHRS and CDR2 YFSETQ. The CDR3 contains 13 residues. CDR3 loop: CASRTLQGTEAFF. The CDR3 DNA reads as TGCGCCAGCAGAACCCTCCAGGGGACTGAAGCTTTCTTT. Drawing the rest from reference TRBV5-1 and TRBJ1-1, the complete variable domain is KAGVTQTPRYLIKTRGQQVTLSCSPISGHRSVSWYQQTPGQGLQFLFEYFSETQRNKGNFPGRFSGRQFSNSRSEMNVSTLELGDSALYLCASRTLQGTEAFFGQGTRLTVV.

This clone appeared a single time. This sequence joins TRBV2 and TRBJ2-2; 7 nucleotides match TRBD2. This CDR3 is 15 amino acids long. The germline V gene has CDR1 SNHLY and CDR2 FYNNEI. Trimming at V came to 0 bases and at J to 7 bases, leaving 5 bases not matched to a gene. The CDR3 reads CASSEAWLADGELFF. The CDR3 region has the DNA TGTGCCAGCAGTGAAGCGTGGCTAGCGGACGGGGAGCTGTTTTTT.